The entry below describes one T cell receptor beta chain. An even split of each subset's genomic DNA across several immunoSEQ plates was performed. Libraries were prepared by immunoSEQ multiplex PCR; TCRdb keeps only in-frame clonotypes and omits some of them. In the table there are 1.6 million or so clones, 97% to 99% of which are singletons. V lost 2 bases to trimming and J lost 7 bases, with 17 bases between them. The germline V gene encodes CDR1 MNHNS and CDR2 SASEGT. The CDR3 totals 15 residues. The data originate from a study of shared clonotypes between healthy human individuals. Among the donors, all were Caucasian adults who lived in Nashville, Tennessee. Splitting the CD4+ cells yielded a CD45RA+ naive subset and a CD45RA-negative memory subset.

The V gene is TRBV6-1, the J gene TRBJ1-1; D unclear. The source is a man aged 30-40 years in good health. Sequenced sample: naive CD4+ T cells sorted from blood. Subset specified: CD45RA+ positively selected. The CDR3 nucleotides read TGTGCCAGCAGTGAATCGACAACACGGTTAGGTGAAGCTTTCTTT. Translation gives CASSESTTRLGEAFF.